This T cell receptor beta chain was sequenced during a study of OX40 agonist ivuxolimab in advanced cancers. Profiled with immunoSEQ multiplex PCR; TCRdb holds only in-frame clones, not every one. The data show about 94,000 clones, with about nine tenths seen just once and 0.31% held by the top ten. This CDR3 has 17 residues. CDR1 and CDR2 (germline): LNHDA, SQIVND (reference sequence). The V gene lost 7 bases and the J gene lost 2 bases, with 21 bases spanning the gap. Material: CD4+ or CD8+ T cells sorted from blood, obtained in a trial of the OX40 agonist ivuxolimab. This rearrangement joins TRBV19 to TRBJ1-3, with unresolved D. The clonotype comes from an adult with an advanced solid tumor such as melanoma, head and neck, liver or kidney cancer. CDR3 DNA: TGTGCCAGTATAAAAGAGGGAGCCGTTTCGACTGGAAACACCATATATTTT. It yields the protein CASIKEGAVSTGNTIYF.